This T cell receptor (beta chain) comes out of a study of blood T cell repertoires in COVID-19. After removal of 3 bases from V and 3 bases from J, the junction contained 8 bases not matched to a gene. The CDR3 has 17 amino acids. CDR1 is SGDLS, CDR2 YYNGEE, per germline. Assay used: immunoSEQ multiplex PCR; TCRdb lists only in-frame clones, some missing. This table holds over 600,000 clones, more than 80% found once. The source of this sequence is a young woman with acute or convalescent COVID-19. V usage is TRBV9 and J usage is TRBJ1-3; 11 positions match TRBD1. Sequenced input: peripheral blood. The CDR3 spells CASSAARTGGHGNTIYF. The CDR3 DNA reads TGTGCCAGCAGCGCAGCCCGGACAGGGGGCCATGGAAACACCATATATTTT.